This TCR beta chain was identified in a study of cytomegalovirus exposure and HLA in healthy donors. This PCR relied on a set of 60 Vbeta primers and 13 Jbeta primers. Clones were read by immunoSEQ multiplex PCR, and TCRdb kept only the in-frame ones, dropping some. This sample carries roughly 180,000 clones, roughly a tenth of them seen once, and the ten largest clones take 1% to 1.5%. V shed 2 bases, J shed 5 bases, and the junction held 12 bases outside the gene matches. Looked up from germline, CDR1 is MGHDK and CDR2 is SYGVNS. This CDR3 is 17 amino acids long. This clone was seen a handful of times.

The chain is built from TRBV25-1 and TRBJ2-5, with TRBD1 identical over 9 bases. The TCR originated in a woman aged 25 to 39 in good health and CMV-seropositive. The sequenced sample consisted of PBMCs. The CDR3 DNA follows: TGTGCCAGCAGTGAAACATCGGGACAGGGACTCTCGGAGACCCAGTACTTC. Protein sequence: CASSETSGQGLSETQYF.